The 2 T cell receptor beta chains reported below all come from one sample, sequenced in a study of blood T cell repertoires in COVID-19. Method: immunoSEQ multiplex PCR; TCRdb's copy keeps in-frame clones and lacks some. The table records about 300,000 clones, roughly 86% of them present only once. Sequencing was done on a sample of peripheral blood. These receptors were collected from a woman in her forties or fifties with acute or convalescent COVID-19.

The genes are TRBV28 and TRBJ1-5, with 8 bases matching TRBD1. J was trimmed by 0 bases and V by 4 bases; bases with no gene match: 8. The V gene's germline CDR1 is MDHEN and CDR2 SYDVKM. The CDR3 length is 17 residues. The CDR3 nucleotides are TGTGCCAGCAGTTCCGGACAGGGACCTTATAGCAATCAGCCCCAGCATTTT. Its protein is CASSSGQGPYSNQPQHF. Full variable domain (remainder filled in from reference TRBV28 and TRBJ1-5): DVKVTQSSRYLVKRTGEKVFLECVQDMDHENMFWYRQDPGLGLRLIYFSYDVKMKEKGDIPEGYSVSREKKERFSLILESASTNQTSMYLCASSSGQGPYSNQPQHFGDGTRLSIL.

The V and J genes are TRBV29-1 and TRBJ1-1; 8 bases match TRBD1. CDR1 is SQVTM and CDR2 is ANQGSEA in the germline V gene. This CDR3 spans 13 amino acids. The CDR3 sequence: CSAAGGSGTEAFF. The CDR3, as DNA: TGCAGTGCGGCAGGGGGCTCTGGGACTGAAGCTTTCTTT.